Below are 7 T cell receptor beta chains sequenced from a single sample in a study of ipilimumab plus nivolumab after autologous stem cell transplantation. The repertoire was sequenced with immunoSEQ multiplex PCR; TCRdb's copy has only in-frame clones and lacks some. The sample has 43,000 or so clones, approximately 91% seen once. This material consisted of PBMCs, taken in a trial of ipilimumab plus nivolumab as post-transplant consolidation. All receptors derive from a male donor with multiple myeloma.

This clone came up once. The J gene is TRBJ2-5, the V gene TRBV27; D is possibly TRBD2 (6 bases). CDR3 length: 15 amino acids. The germline CDR1 and CDR2 sequences are MNHEY and SMNVEV (reference sequence). Trimming took 5 bases from V and 4 from J, leaving 17 bases between them. The CDR3 loop reads CASSRGLNSRETQYF. The CDR3 nucleotides read TGTGCCAGCAGTAGGGGACTGAATTCCCGAGAGACCCAGTACTTC.

V is TRBV7-7 and J is TRBJ1-4; D not resolved. Trimming pared 5 bases from V and 8 bases from J, leaving 30 bases between. This CDR3 region has 19 residues. Germline assignment: CDR1 SSHAT and CDR2 FNYEAQ (reference sequence). CDR3 sequence (DNA): TGTGCCAGCAGCCGATTCCACATAGCTGGGGTGCATCATAGGGAAAAACTGTTTTTT. It is translated as CASSRFHIAGVHHREKLFF.

J is TRBJ1-4 and V is TRBV28; 7 nucleotides line up with TRBD1. Germline trimming cut 5 bases from V and 4 bases from J; bases unmatched to any gene: 4. Germline CDR1 reads MDHEN; CDR2 reads SYDVKM. The CDR3 totals 14 residues. For the CDR3, the DNA is TGTGCCAGCAGTGGGGACAGTAATAATGAAAAACTGTTTTTT. Protein product: CASSGDSNNEKLFF. Using reference TRBV28 and TRBJ1-4 for the parts outside the CDR3, the full variable domain is DVKVTQSSRYLVKRTGEKVFLECVQDMDHENMFWYRQDPGLGLRLIYFSYDVKMKEKGDIPEGYSVSREKKERFSLILESASTNQTSMYLCASSGDSNNEKLFFGSGTQLSVL.

This clone occurred once. V gene TRBV5-1 combines with J gene TRBJ1-3, with 7 nucleotides matching TRBD1. This CDR3 has 15 amino acids. V shed 5 bases, J shed 2 bases, and the junction held 7 bases outside the gene matches. The germline gives CDR1 SGHRS, CDR2 YFSETQ. CDR3 protein: CASRLQGLPGNTIYF. The CDR3 DNA reads TGCGCCAGCAGACTACAGGGGCTCCCTGGAAACACCATATATTTT.

The CDR3, as DNA: TGCGCCAGCAGCGGTGAAACTCAGGGCACAGATACGCAGTATTTT. It is translated as CASSGETQGTDTQYF. V and J are TRBV5-1 and TRBJ2-3; D is ambiguous. CDR1 and CDR2 from the germline V gene are SGHRS and YFSETQ. V was trimmed by 4 bases and J by 1 base, leaving 13 bases between them. The CDR3 sequence is 15 residues long.

J is TRBJ2-7 and V is TRBV27, with 12 bases fitting TRBD2. The CDR3 loop spans 17 amino acids. With V trimmed by 2 bases and J by 0 bases, 5 bases remained unmatched. From germline, CDR1 is MNHEY and CDR2 SMNVEV (reference sequence). The chain's CDR3 is CASSLRETSGSSYEQYF. For the CDR3, the DNA is TGTGCCAGCAGTTTAAGGGAGACTAGCGGGAGCTCCTACGAGCAGTACTTC.

The genes are TRBV4-3 and TRBJ2-7, with D hard to call. V lost 4 bases to trimming and J lost 1 base, with 17 bases between them. This CDR3 contains 16 residues. Germline-derived CDR1 and CDR2 are LGHNA and YSLEER. CDR3 in amino acids: CASSPTDNYLSYEQYF. The CDR3 nucleotides are TGCGCCAGCAGCCCGACCGACAATTACCTATCCTACGAGCAGTACTTC.